These 31 T cell receptor beta chains were sequenced from one sample in a study of OX40 agonist ivuxolimab in advanced cancers. The data were produced by immunoSEQ multiplex PCR, yet TCRdb's version contains in-frame clones alone and is incomplete. This sample has 50,000 to 75,000 clones, with about 90% found just once. The starting material was CD4+ or CD8+ T cells sorted from blood, obtained in a trial of the OX40 agonist ivuxolimab. These receptors were collected from an adult with an advanced solid tumor such as melanoma, head and neck, liver or kidney cancer.

The CDR3 loop is CASSVGLAGPFHGGTQYF. The CDR3 DNA reads TGTGCCAGCAGTGTTGGTTTAGCGGGACCATTTCACGGGGGTACGCAGTATTTT. The chain has TRBV2 and TRBJ2-3; the match to TRBD2 covers 8 bases. The CDR3 is made up of 18 amino acids. Germline V CDR1 and CDR2: SNHLY, FYNNEI. V dropped 4 bases and J dropped 8; count of bases not matched to a gene: 20.

V and J are TRBV5-1 and TRBJ2-5; no clear D gene. The J call may be in error: the DNA end matches TRBJ2-7 better. The V gene's germline CDR1 is SGHRS and CDR2 YFSETQ. The CDR3 covers 12 residues. In nucleotides, the CDR3 is TGCGCCAGCAGCCTGGAAGGGTACGAGCAGTACTTC. Amino acid sequence: CASSLEGYEQYF.

This clone has more than one count but fewer than ten. The chain carries TRBV28 and TRBJ1-2; 7 bases line up with TRBD1. Germline trimming cut 4 bases from V and 3 bases from J; bases unmatched to any gene: 5. This CDR3 region has 14 residues. Germline V gene lookup returns CDR1 MDHEN and CDR2 SYDVKM. The chain's CDR3 is CASSSQGGYYGYTF. For the CDR3, the DNA is TGTGCCAGCAGTTCCCAGGGGGGGTACTATGGCTACACCTTC.

This chain links TRBV10-1 with TRBJ2-3; 10 bases are a match to TRBD2. This CDR3 has 14 amino acids. Trimming took 0 bases from V and 6 from J; bases not matched to a gene: 0. CDR1 and CDR2 (germline): WNHNN, SYGVQD (reference sequence). The CDR3 region is CASSESSGRDTQYF. CDR3 bases: TGCGCCAGCAGTGAGTCTAGCGGGAGGGATACGCAGTATTTT.

The J gene is TRBJ1-4, the V gene TRBV28; TRBD1 aligns across 7 bases. Unmatched junction bases numbered 8, after V lost 8 bases and J lost 5 bases. The CDR3 has 14 residues. CDR1 and CDR2 (germline): MDHEN, SYDVKM. CDR3 bases: TGTGCCAGCGGAGGACAGGCGGGAAATGAAAAACTGTTTTTT. Translation: CASGGQAGNEKLFF.

The chain recombines TRBV29-1 with TRBJ1-1; D is uncertain. Trimming took 4 bases from V and 4 from J, leaving 10 bases between them. CDR3 size: 12 residues. CDR1 SQVTM and CDR2 ANQGSEA come from the germline V gene. The DNA for the CDR3 is TGCAGCGTTGTGGCGGGGTTCACTGAAGCTTTCTTT. It specifies CSVVAGFTEAFF.

This clone is a singleton in its sample. The chain is built from TRBV10-3 and TRBJ1-2; D ambiguous. CDR1 and CDR2 (germline): ENHRY, SYGVKD. The V end lost 0 bases, the J end lost 8 bases, and 10 bases lay between the germline ends. This CDR3 spans 13 amino acids. CDR3 coding DNA: TGTGCCATCAGTGAGTCCAAGGTTTCGGGCTACACCTTC. Translating gives CAISESKVSGYTF.

The V gene is TRBV10-1, the J gene TRBJ2-6; the match to TRBD1 covers 9 bases. Germline CDR1 and CDR2: WNHNN and SYGVQD (reference sequence). The CDR3 consists of 17 residues. Trimming at V came to 4 bases and at J to 0 bases, leaving 4 bases not matched to a gene. CDR3 in DNA: TGCGCCAGCAGTGGGGGACAGGGAATCTCTGGGGCCAACGTCCTGACTTTC. Amino acids: CASSGGQGISGANVLTF.

The rearrangement joins TRBV28 to TRBJ1-5; perhaps TRBD1 as D (6 bases). Germline loops: CDR1 MDHEN, CDR2 SYDVKM. V was shortened by 7 bases and J by 6 bases, with 10 bases between the two germline ends. This CDR3 has 12 residues. In DNA, the CDR3 is TGTGCCAGCACCGGGGGGGCTCAGCCCCAGCATTTT. This translates into CASTGGAQPQHF.

The chain has TRBV5-1 and TRBJ2-3; TRBD2 matches 10 bases. This CDR3 is 15 amino acids long. Germline V gene lookup returns CDR1 SGHRS and CDR2 YFSETQ. V trimming: 4 bases; J trimming: 3 bases; junction bases outside the gene matches: 5. Here the CDR3 DNA reads TGCGCCAGCAGCGACCCTAGCGGGAGAACAGATACGCAGTATTTT. It is translated as CASSDPSGRTDTQYF.

The genes are TRBV14 and TRBJ1-2, with D unclear. V gave up 4 bases and J gave up 2 bases, with 11 bases separating them. CDR3 length: 14 residues. CDR1 is SGHDN and CDR2 is FVKESK in the germline V gene. The CDR3 DNA is TGTGCCAGCAGCCCGGGATTGGGGAACTATGGCTACACCTTC. Its protein product is CASSPGLGNYGYTF.

This chain links TRBV7-3 with TRBJ2-2; 8 bases align to TRBD1. Germline V gene data show CDR1 as SGHTA and CDR2 as FQGTGA. With V trimmed by 2 bases and J by 4 bases, 3 bases remained unmatched. This CDR3 is built from 15 residues. The DNA for the CDR3 is TGTGCCAGCAGCTTAGGACAGGGAGGCACCGGGGAGCTGTTTTTT. Translation: CASSLGQGGTGELFF.

The gene calls are TRBV28 and TRBJ2-7; 12 nucleotides match TRBD1. The J segment lost 2 bases and the V segment lost 6 bases, leaving 2 bases of the junction unmatched. Looked up from germline, CDR1 is MDHEN and CDR2 is SYDVKM. CDR3 length: 14 residues. CDR3 loop: CASRWDRGPYEQYF. CDR3 in DNA: TGTGCCAGCAGGTGGGACAGGGGGCCCTACGAGCAGTACTTC. Supplemented by reference TRBV28 and TRBJ2-7, the full variable domain reads DVKVTQSSRYLVKRTGEKVFLECVQDMDHENMFWYRQDPGLGLRLIYFSYDVKMKEKGDIPEGYSVSREKKERFSLILESASTNQTSMYLCASRWDRGPYEQYFGPGTRLTVT.

With regard to this clone: This sequence may be a read error, since a much larger clone differs from it by one base. This chain uses TRBV29-1 with TRBJ1-1; D is uncertain. Germline CDR1 SQVTM, CDR2 ANQGSEA. The germline V and J ends were trimmed by 3 bases and 7 bases, with 15 bases remaining between them. The CDR3 loop spans 13 amino acids. CDR3 DNA: TGCAGCGTTGAGTTACCGGCGGGCAGTGAAGCTTTCTTT. It translates to CSVELPAGSEAFF.

Turning to this clone: Other DNA sequences of this sample code for an identical CDR3. This rearrangement joins TRBV30 to TRBJ2-7; D possibly matches TRBD1 or TRBD2 (5 bases each). In germline, CDR1 is GTSNPN, CDR2 SVGIG (reference sequence). V was trimmed by 2 bases and J by 0 bases, leaving 8 bases between them. The CDR3 has 13 amino acids. The CDR3 spells CAWSRGASYEQYF. CDR3 DNA sequence: TGTGCCTGGAGTAGGGGAGCCTCCTACGAGCAGTACTTC.

The chain combines TRBV30 with TRBJ1-1; the D is unclear. The V end was cut by 5 bases, the J end by 4 bases, with 11 bases between. Germline values: CDR1 GTSNPN, CDR2 SVGIG (reference sequence). The CDR3 runs 12 residues. The CDR3 spells CAWSAVPTEAFF. CDR3 nucleotide sequence: TGTGCCTGGTCGGCGGTGCCCACTGAAGCTTTCTTT.

This chain uses TRBV7-8 with TRBJ2-7; 9 nucleotides align to TRBD2. Unmatched junction bases numbered 12, after V lost 6 bases and J lost 6 bases. The germline V gene has CDR1 SGHVS and CDR2 FQNEAQ. This CDR3 comprises 15 residues. The CDR3 region is CASSLFGLATFEQYF. Written as DNA, the CDR3 is TGTGCCAGCAGTTTGTTCGGACTAGCGACTTTCGAGCAGTACTTC.

This clone was observed a single time. The CDR3 DNA is TGTGCCAGCAGTATCCCAACCGAGCCGTCGAAGGCTTTCTTT. Its translation: CASSIPTEPSKAFF. This rearrangement joins TRBV28 to TRBJ1-1; D gene ambiguous. The CDR3 covers 14 residues. The germline CDR1 and CDR2 sequences are MDHEN and SYDVKM. Trimming shortened V by 5 bases and J by 11 bases, and 21 bases separated the two germline ends.

In its sample, this clone was seen a few times. This chain connects TRBV29-1 to TRBJ2-7; D remains unclear. Germline-derived CDR1 and CDR2 are SQVTM and ANQGSEA. Between the trimmed V and J ends, which lost 7 bases and 2 bases, there was a span of 18 bases. CDR3 length: 14 residues. In DNA, the CDR3 is TGCAGCGAAGGACCAGGCATTCGGACCTACGAGCAGTACTTC. Translated, it gives CSEGPGIRTYEQYF.

V is TRBV19 and J is TRBJ2-5, with 7 bases lining up with TRBD1. This CDR3 has 13 residues. J lost 5 bases, V lost 7 bases, and 7 bases had no gene match. Germline CDR1 LNHDA, CDR2 SQIVND (reference sequence). The CDR3 loop is CASNRGRGETQYF. DNA for the CDR3: TGTGCCAGTAATAGGGGCAGGGGGGAGACCCAGTACTTC.

DNA of the CDR3: TGTGCCAGCAGGATGGGACAGGGTAAAAAATTGGGGACCCAGTACTTC. Its protein product is CASRMGQGKKLGTQYF. The rearrangement joins TRBV11-2 to TRBJ2-5; the match to TRBD1 covers 9 bases. The length of the CDR3 is 16 residues. From germline, CDR1 is SGHAT and CDR2 FQNNGV. The V gene end was trimmed by 6 bases and the J gene end by 7 bases; junction bases not matched to a gene: 15.

The chain combines TRBV11-2 with TRBJ2-7; a possible D gene is TRBD1 (5 bases). CDR3 size: 15 residues. Germline CDR1 and CDR2: SGHAT and FQNNGV. With 5 bases removed from V and 6 bases from J, the gap between germline ends came to 20 bases. The CDR3 nucleotides are TGTGCCAGCAGCCCCTTTGGCGACAGAAGGGGCGAGCAGTACTTC. Its protein is CASSPFGDRRGEQYF. Full variable domain (remainder filled in from reference TRBV11-2 and TRBJ2-7): EAGVAQSPRYKIIEKRQSVAFWCNPISGHATLYWYQQILGQGPKLLIQFQNNGVVDDSQLPKDRFSAERLKGVDSTLKIQPAKLEDSAVYLCASSPFGDRRGEQYFGPGTRLTVT.

The gene calls are TRBV5-1 and TRBJ2-2; D is unclear. Germline-derived CDR1 and CDR2 are SGHRS and YFSETQ. Trimming took 2 bases from V and 7 from J, leaving 9 bases between them. The CDR3 loop spans 13 amino acids. CDR3 bases: TGCGCCAGCAGCTTTAGGGAAAGCGGGGAGCTGTTTTTT. Its protein is CASSFRESGELFF.

This clone was picked up one time. V and J are TRBV5-1 and TRBJ2-7; a possible D gene is TRBD2 (5 bases). The CDR3 totals 13 residues. CDR1 is SGHRS and CDR2 is YFSETQ in the germline V gene. The V and J ends lost 3 bases and 3 bases respectively, with 10 bases between them. The CDR3 region is CASSSRANYEQYF. The DNA of the CDR3 is TGCGCCAGCAGCTCGCGGGCAAACTACGAGCAGTACTTC.

Details on this clone: At the DNA level, this CDR3 is encoded by other sequences in the same sample as well. V and J are TRBV18 and TRBJ1-2; D is possibly TRBD1 (6 bases). Trimming cost V 2 bases and J 8 bases, with 12 bases left between them. The CDR3 is 13 amino acids. CDR1 and CDR2 (germline): KGHSH, LQKENI. The CDR3 nucleotides read TGTGCCAGCTCACCAGACCGGGGGCTCGGCTACACCTTC. It encodes CASSPDRGLGYTF.

This clone was observed a few times. This chain uses TRBV2 with TRBJ2-2; 13 bases agree with TRBD2. The CDR3 has 17 amino acids. CDR1 is SNHLY, CDR2 FYNNEI, per germline. V was clipped by 6 bases and J by 5 bases; unmatched bases: 9. CDR3 region: CASSGGLAGAGTGELFF. The CDR3 nucleotides are TGTGCCAGCAGCGGCGGACTAGCGGGAGCGGGAACCGGGGAGCTGTTTTTT.

The chain combines TRBV15 with TRBJ2-3; D is uncertain. Germline CDR1 reads LNHNV; CDR2 reads YYDKDF (reference sequence). V was shortened by 5 bases and J by 9 bases, with 18 bases between the two germline ends. The CDR3 spans 14 residues. CDR3 region: CATSWPDGSGTQYF. In DNA form, the CDR3 reads TGTGCCACCAGCTGGCCGGACGGGTCGGGCACGCAGTATTTT. The full variable domain, in which reference TRBV15 and TRBJ2-3 provide the parts outside the CDR3, is DAMVIQNPRYQVTQFGKPVTLSCSQTLNHNVMYWYQQKSSQAPKLLFHYYDKDFNNEADTPDNFQSRRPNTSFCFLDIRSPGLGDTAMYLCATSWPDGSGTQYFGPGTRLTVL.

V and J are TRBV19 and TRBJ2-3, with TRBD1 matching 9 bases. CDR1 and CDR2 from the germline V gene are LNHDA and SQIVND (reference sequence). The CDR3 has 14 amino acids. Trimming removed 9 bases from V and 2 bases from J; junction bases left unmatched: 6. CDR3 DNA: TGTGCCAGCTCGGACAGGGGTTTCACAGATACGCAGTATTTT. Its translation: CASSDRGFTDTQYF.

This clone was counted between two and nine times. The CDR3 sequence: CASSERAGVPGELFF. The CDR3 nucleotides are TGCGCCAGCAGTGAGCGAGCGGGAGTGCCCGGGGAGCTGTTTTTT. J is TRBJ2-2 and V is TRBV10-1, with 8 nucleotides matching TRBD2. V shed 2 bases, J shed 6 bases, and the junction held 5 bases outside the gene matches. CDR3 length: 15 amino acids. CDR1 is WNHNN and CDR2 is SYGVQD in the germline V gene (reference sequence).

The chain uses TRBV4-1 and TRBJ2-1, with 7 bases identical to TRBD1. V was pared by 2 bases and J by 5 bases, with 3 bases of the junction left unmatched. From germline, CDR1 is MGHRA and CDR2 YSYEKL. The CDR3 is 14 amino acids. This chain's CDR3 is CASSQLTGDNEQFF. CDR3 in DNA: TGCGCCAGCAGCCAACTCACAGGGGACAATGAGCAGTTCTTC.

The chain couples TRBV11-2 to TRBJ2-2; 12 bases are a match to TRBD1. Trimming removed 6 bases from V and 4 bases from J; junction bases left unmatched: 12. CDR3 length: 18 residues. Germline V gives CDR1 SGHAT, CDR2 FQNNGV. CDR3 sequence (DNA): TGTGCCAGCAGAGGCCGGGACAGGGGGCTCTACGGCACCGGGGAGCTGTTTTTT. Its translation is CASRGRDRGLYGTGELFF.